The 20 T cell receptor beta chains given below trace back to one sample, sequenced in a study of blood T cell repertoires in COVID-19. Profiling relied on immunoSEQ multiplex PCR, and the TCRdb table lists in-frame clones only, not all of them. The table has some 190,000 clones, roughly 81% seen once; the top ten hold approximately 11%. Sequenced input: peripheral blood. The receptors derive from a woman aged 40 to 55 with COVID-19, enrolled during active disease.

This rearrangement joins TRBV6-5 to TRBJ2-7; D might be TRBD2 (6 bases). V was pared by 4 bases and J by 7 bases, with 17 bases between. The CDR3 runs 14 residues. The germline CDR1 and CDR2 sequences are MNHEY and SVGAGI. DNA for the CDR3: TGTGCCAGCAGTTCCCCGCGAGGGAGGATAGAGCAGTACGTC. It codes for CASSSPRGRIEQYV.

V gene TRBV30 combines with J gene TRBJ1-1; the D gene is possibly TRBD1 (6 bases). Trimming stripped 4 bases from V and 0 bases from J, with 12 bases between. This CDR3 is 14 amino acids long. Germline V gene lookup returns CDR1 GTSNPN and CDR2 SVGIG (reference sequence). CDR3 residues: CAWTGGGLNTEAFF. CDR3 in DNA: TGTGCCTGGACGGGGGGCGGGCTGAACACTGAAGCTTTCTTT. The full variable domain, its missing parts supplied by reference TRBV30 and TRBJ1-1, is SQTIHQWPATLVQPVGSPLSLECTVEGTSNPNLYWYRQAAGRGLQLLFYSVGIGQISSEVPQNLSASRPQDRQFILSSKKLLLSDSGFYLCAWTGGGLNTEAFFGQGTRLTVV.

V usage is TRBV7-2 and J usage is TRBJ2-5; maybe TRBD2 (5 bases). This CDR3 comprises 14 residues. Per germline, CDR1 SGHTA and CDR2 FQGNSA. With 3 bases removed from V and 1 base from J, the gap between germline ends came to 9 bases. CDR3 amino acids: CASSFGRAQETQYF. CDR3 nucleotides: TGTGCCAGCAGCTTTGGGCGGGCCCAAGAGACCCAGTACTTC.

V gene TRBV7-2 combines with J gene TRBJ2-5, with 8 bases lining up with TRBD2. V dropped 0 bases and J dropped 2; count of bases not matched to a gene: 5. Per germline, CDR1 SGHTA and CDR2 FQGNSA. The CDR3 is 16 amino acids. The CDR3 coding sequence is TGTGCCAGCAGCTTAGCGGGGGCGGGGGGACAAGAGACCCAGTACTTC. Encoded protein: CASSLAGAGGQETQYF. Full variable domain (outside the CDR3, taken from reference TRBV7-2 and TRBJ2-5): GAGVSQSPSNKVTEKGKDVELRCDPISGHTALYWYRQSLGQGLEFLIYFQGNSAPDKSGLPSDRFSAERTGGSVSTLTIQRTQQEDSAVYLCASSLAGAGGQETQYFGPGTRLLVL.

Many counts were recorded for this clone. The chain uses TRBV4-2 and TRBJ2-7; 13 bases line up with TRBD2. The CDR3 runs 16 residues. The germline gives CDR1 LGHNA, CDR2 YNFKEQ. V dropped 1 base and J dropped 4; count of bases not matched to a gene: 4. The CDR3 here is CASSQGTSGGLYEQYF. Here the CDR3 DNA reads TGTGCCAGCAGCCAAGGGACTAGCGGGGGACTTTACGAGCAGTACTTC.

The chain uses TRBV6-1 and TRBJ1-5; D remains ambiguous. V was cut by 3 bases and J by 4 bases, with 7 bases left in between. Germline loops: CDR1 MNHNS, CDR2 SASEGT. CDR3 length: 13 amino acids. Written as DNA, the CDR3 is TGTGCCAGCAGTGACATCGGGAATCAGCCCCAGCATTTT. Translating it yields CASSDIGNQPQHF.

The chain carries TRBV7-8 and TRBJ2-4; weak D call: TRBD1 (5 bases). The CDR3 totals 14 residues. Germline-derived CDR1 and CDR2 are SGHVS and FQNEAQ. V lost 2 bases to trimming and J lost 0 bases, with 5 bases between them. CDR3 DNA: TGTGCCAGCAGCTTAAGGGGAGCCAAAAACATTCAGTACTTC. Translating it yields CASSLRGAKNIQYF.

The rearrangement links TRBV29-1 to TRBJ1-1; D is unresolved. The germline V gene has CDR1 SQVTM and CDR2 ANQGSEA. Trimming stripped 7 bases from V and 0 bases from J, with 12 bases between. The CDR3 is 13 residues long. The CDR3 DNA is TGCAGCGCCCTTGAGGTCATGAACACTGAAGCTTTCTTT. Encoded protein: CSALEVMNTEAFF.

V and J are TRBV6-1 and TRBJ2-7; D remains ambiguous. The CDR3 spans 15 residues. The V end was cut by 0 bases, the J end by 4 bases, with 13 bases between. Germline V CDR1 and CDR2: MNHNS, SASEGT. CDR3 DNA sequence: TGTGCCAGCAGTGAAGCGATCGGAGCCTGGTACGAGCAGTACGTC. This codes for CASSEAIGAWYEQYV.

This clone was seen a single time. The chain couples TRBV12-3 or TRBV12-4 to TRBJ1-2; D is possibly TRBD1 (6 bases). V was clipped by 2 bases and J by 7 bases, with 11 bases between them. The CDR3 spans 13 residues. This CDR3 reads CASSLRGTSGYTF. In DNA form, the CDR3 reads TGTGCCAGCAGTTTAAGGGGGACGAGTGGCTACACCTTC.

The V call is TRBV7-3, the J call TRBJ2-4; D unresolved. Trimming removed 2 bases from V and 0 bases from J, with 8 bases in between. This CDR3 has 15 residues. Germline-derived CDR1 and CDR2 are SGHTA and FQGTGA. Written as DNA, the CDR3 is TGTGCCAGCAGCTTAGTGCACTCAGCCAAAAACATTCAGTACTTC. It is translated as CASSLVHSAKNIQYF.

V gene TRBV5-6 combines with J gene TRBJ1-2; no definite D call. CDR1 SGHDT and CDR2 YYEEEE come from the germline V gene. This CDR3 contains 14 residues. V dropped 6 bases and J dropped 3 bases, with 15 bases sitting between them. The DNA of the CDR3 is TGTGCCAGCACTAAACGGGGAGTAGACTATGGCTACACCTTC. Translated, it gives CASTKRGVDYGYTF.

V and J are TRBV3-1 (or the pseudogene TRBV3-2) and TRBJ2-7; D unclear. This CDR3 region has 14 residues. Germline V CDR1 and CDR2: LGHDT, YNNKEL (reference sequence). V lost 4 bases and J 6 bases, leaving 16 bases between the germline ends. The CDR3 reads CASSPSEALLEQYF. As DNA, the CDR3 is TGTGCCAGCAGCCCATCCGAAGCCCTTCTCGAGCAGTACTTC.

The chain uses TRBV19 and TRBJ1-2; no clear D gene. The CDR3 is 13 residues long. Per germline, CDR1 LNHDA and CDR2 SQIVND (reference sequence). Trimming stripped 5 bases from V and 2 bases from J, with 9 bases between. The CDR3: CASSFLLNYGYTF. The CDR3 DNA is TGTGCCAGTAGTTTCTTACTAAACTATGGCTACACCTTC.

J is TRBJ1-2 and V is TRBV19; possible D gene TRBD1, 5 bases. The CDR3 totals 15 residues. Trimming left V 3 bases short and J 7 bases short, with 18 bases between. In germline, CDR1 is LNHDA, CDR2 SQIVND (reference sequence). In nucleotides, the CDR3 is TGTGCCAGTAGTATTGGCGGGACGGGTGGTTCTGGCTACACCTTC. It encodes CASSIGGTGGSGYTF.

V gene TRBV30 combines with J gene TRBJ1-2, with 9 bases aligning to TRBD1. Looked up from germline, CDR1 is GTSNPN and CDR2 is SVGIG (reference sequence). CDR3 length: 12 amino acids. With V trimmed by 8 bases and J by 4 bases, 5 bases remained unmatched. CDR3: CAHRGLSYGYTF. CDR3 in DNA: TGTGCCCACAGGGGGCTAAGCTATGGCTACACCTTC.

The chain uses TRBV19 and TRBJ2-5, with 9 positions matching TRBD2. CDR1 and CDR2 (germline): LNHDA, SQIVND (reference sequence). This CDR3 is built from 14 residues. With 3 bases clipped from V and 7 bases from J, the junction kept 6 bases outside the gene matches. The CDR3 DNA is TGTGCCAGTAGTATGACTAGCGGAACGGGGACCCAGTACTTC. Translated, it gives CASSMTSGTGTQYF.

The chain links TRBV7-2 to TRBJ2-2; no clear D. The length of the CDR3 is 15 residues. The germline V gene encodes CDR1 SGHTA and CDR2 FQGNSA. Deletions cut 5 bases from V and 5 bases from J, with 15 bases between. The CDR3 loop reads CASSPTTSGTGELFF. The CDR3 region has the DNA TGTGCCAGCAGCCCGACGACCTCGGGTACCGGGGAGCTGTTTTTT.

The J gene is TRBJ2-7, the V gene TRBV27; the match to TRBD2 covers 8 bases. This CDR3 region has 13 residues. Looked up from germline, CDR1 is MNHEY and CDR2 is SMNVEV (reference sequence). Germline trimming cut 6 bases from V and 2 bases from J; bases unmatched to any gene: 3. The DNA for the CDR3 is TGTGCCAGCAGCCCGGGGGGGACCTACGAGCAGTACTTC. The encoded protein is CASSPGGTYEQYF.

This clone was recorded at least ten times. This chain joins TRBV10-1 and TRBJ2-1; possible D gene TRBD1, 6 bases. Germline lookup yields CDR1 WNHNN and CDR2 SYGVQD (reference sequence). This CDR3 spans 16 amino acids. The V end was cut by 8 bases, the J end by 1 base, with 18 bases between. The CDR3 sequence: CASPPRGVLSYNEQFF. CDR3 nucleotide sequence: TGCGCCAGCCCTCCCAGGGGCGTTCTATCCTACAATGAGCAGTTCTTC.